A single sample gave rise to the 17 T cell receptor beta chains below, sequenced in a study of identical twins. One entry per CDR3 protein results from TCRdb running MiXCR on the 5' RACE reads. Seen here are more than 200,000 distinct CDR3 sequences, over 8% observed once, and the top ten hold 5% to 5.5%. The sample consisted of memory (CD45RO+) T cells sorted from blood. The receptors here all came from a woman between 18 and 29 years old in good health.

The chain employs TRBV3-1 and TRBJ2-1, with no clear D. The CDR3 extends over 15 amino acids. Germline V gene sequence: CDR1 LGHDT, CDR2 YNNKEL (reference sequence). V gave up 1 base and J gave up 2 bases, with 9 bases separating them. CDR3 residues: CASSQALAPYNEQFF. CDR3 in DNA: TGTGCCAGCAGCCAAGCGTTAGCACCCTACAATGAGCAGTTCTTC.

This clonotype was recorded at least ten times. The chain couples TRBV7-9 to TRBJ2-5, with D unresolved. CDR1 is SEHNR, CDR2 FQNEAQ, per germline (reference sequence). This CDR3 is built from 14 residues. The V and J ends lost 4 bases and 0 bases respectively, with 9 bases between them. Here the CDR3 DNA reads TGTGCCAGCAGCTCCCAGCAGTACCAAGAGACCCAGTACTTC. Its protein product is CASSSQQYQETQYF.

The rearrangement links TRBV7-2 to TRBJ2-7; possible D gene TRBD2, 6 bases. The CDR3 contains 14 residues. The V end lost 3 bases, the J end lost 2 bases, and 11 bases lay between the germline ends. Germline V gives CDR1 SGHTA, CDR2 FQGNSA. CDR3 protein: CASSFVGGTYEQYF. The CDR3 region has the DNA TGTGCCAGCAGCTTTGTTGGCGGGACCTACGAGCAGTACTTC.

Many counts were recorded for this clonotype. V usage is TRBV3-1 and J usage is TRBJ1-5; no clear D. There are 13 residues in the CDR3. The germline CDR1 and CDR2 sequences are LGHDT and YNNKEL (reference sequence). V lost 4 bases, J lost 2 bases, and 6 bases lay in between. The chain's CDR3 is CASSLSGNQPQHF. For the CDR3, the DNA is TGTGCCAGCAGCCTTAGTGGCAATCAGCCCCAGCATTTT.

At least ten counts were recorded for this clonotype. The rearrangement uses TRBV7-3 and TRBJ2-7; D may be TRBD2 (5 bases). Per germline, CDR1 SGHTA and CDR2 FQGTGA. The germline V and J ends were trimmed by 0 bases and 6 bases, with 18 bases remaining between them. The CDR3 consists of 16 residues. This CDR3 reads CASSLTRETGLREQYF. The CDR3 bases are TGTGCCAGCAGCTTAACGAGGGAGACCGGGCTACGCGAGCAGTACTTC. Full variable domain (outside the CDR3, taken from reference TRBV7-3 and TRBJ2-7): GAGVSQTPSNKVTEKGKYVELRCDPISGHTALYWYRQSLGQGPEFLIYFQGTGAADDSGLPNDRFFAVRPEGSVSTLKIQRTERGDSAVYLCASSLTRETGLREQYFGPGTRLTVT.

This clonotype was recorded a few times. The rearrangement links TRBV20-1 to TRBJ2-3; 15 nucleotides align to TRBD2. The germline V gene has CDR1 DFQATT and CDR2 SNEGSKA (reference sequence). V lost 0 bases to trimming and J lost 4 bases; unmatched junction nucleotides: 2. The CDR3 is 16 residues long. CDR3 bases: TGCAGTGCTAGAGATCGGACTAGCGGGGGGGCAGATACGCAGTATTTT. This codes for CSARDRTSGGADTQYF.

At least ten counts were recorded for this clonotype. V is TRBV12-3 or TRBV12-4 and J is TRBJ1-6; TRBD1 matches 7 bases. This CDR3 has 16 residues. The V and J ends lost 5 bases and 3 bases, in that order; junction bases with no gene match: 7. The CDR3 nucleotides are TGTGCCAGCAGTGCTATATGGACAGGCTATAATTCACCCCTCCACTTT. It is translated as CASSAIWTGYNSPLHF.

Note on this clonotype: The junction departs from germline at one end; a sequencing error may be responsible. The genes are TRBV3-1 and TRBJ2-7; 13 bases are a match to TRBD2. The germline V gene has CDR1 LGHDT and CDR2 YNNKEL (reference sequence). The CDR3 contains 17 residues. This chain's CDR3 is CASSHNPGTSGAYVQYF. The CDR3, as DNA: TGTGCCAGCAGCCACAACCCCGGGACTAGCGGGGCCTACGTGCAGTACTTC.

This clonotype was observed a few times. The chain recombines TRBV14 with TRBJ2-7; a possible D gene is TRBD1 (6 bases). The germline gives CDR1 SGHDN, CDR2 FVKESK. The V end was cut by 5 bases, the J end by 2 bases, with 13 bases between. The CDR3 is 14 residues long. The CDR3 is CASSYGTQAYEQYF. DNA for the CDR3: TGTGCCAGCAGCTACGGGACACAAGCCTACGAGCAGTACTTC.

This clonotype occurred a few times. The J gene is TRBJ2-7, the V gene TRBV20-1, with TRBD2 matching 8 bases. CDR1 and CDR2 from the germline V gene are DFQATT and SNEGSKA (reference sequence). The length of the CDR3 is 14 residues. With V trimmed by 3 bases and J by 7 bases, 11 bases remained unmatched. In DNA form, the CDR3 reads TGCAGTGCTAGGCCCCCCGACATAGCGGGAGAGCAGTACTTC. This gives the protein CSARPPDIAGEQYF.

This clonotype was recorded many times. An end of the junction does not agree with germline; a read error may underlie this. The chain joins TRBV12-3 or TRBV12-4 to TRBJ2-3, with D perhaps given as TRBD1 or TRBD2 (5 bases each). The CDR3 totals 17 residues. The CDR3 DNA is TGTGCCAGCAGTCTAGCCCGAGGACATCCTAGCACAGATACGCAGTATTTT. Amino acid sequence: CASSLARGHPSTDTQYF.

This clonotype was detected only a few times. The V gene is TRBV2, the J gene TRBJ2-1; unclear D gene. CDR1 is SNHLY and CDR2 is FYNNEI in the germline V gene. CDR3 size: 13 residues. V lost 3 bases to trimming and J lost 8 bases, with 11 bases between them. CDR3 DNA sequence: TGTGCCAGCAGTGATCGGCCATTGTATGAGCAGTTCTTC. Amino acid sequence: CASSDRPLYEQFF.

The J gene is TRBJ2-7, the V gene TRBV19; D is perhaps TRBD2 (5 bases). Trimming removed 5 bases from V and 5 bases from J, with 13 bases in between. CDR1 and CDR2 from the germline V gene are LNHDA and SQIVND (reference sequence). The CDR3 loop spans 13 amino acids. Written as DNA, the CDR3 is TGTGCCAGTAGTTTGAGGGCGGTCGACGAGCAGTACTTC. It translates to CASSLRAVDEQYF.

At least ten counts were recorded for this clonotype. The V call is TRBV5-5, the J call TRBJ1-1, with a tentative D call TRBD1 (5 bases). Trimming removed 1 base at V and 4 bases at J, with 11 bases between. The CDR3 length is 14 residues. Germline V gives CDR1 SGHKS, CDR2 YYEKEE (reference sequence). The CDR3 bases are TGTGCCAGCAGCTTGCAGGCTGGGGGCACTGAAGCTTTCTTT. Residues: CASSLQAGGTEAFF.

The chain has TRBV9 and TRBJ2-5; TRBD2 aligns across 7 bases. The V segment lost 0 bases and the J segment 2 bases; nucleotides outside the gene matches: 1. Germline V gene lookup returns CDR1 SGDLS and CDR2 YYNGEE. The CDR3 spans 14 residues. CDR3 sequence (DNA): TGTGCCAGCAGCGTAGGGCGGGGGCAAGAGACCCAGTACTTC. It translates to CASSVGRGQETQYF.

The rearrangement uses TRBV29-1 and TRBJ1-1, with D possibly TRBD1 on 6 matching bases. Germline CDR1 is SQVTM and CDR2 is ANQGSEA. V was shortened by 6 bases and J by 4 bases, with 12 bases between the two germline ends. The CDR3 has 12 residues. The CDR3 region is CSVTGTTTEAFF. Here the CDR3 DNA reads TGCAGCGTAACCGGGACAACCACTGAAGCTTTCTTT.

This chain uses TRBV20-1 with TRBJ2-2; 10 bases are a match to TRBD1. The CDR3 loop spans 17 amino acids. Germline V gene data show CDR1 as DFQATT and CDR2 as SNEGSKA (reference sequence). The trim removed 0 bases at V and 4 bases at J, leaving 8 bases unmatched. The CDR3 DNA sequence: TGCAGTGCTAGAGATCTATCGGGGACAGGGGCCACCGGGGAGCTGTTTTTT. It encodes CSARDLSGTGATGELFF.